This T cell receptor beta chain is from a study of blood T cell repertoires in COVID-19. For the study at large: Sites across the United States, Italy and Spain contributed samples from acute and convalescent COVID-19. T cells, B-cell-depleted T cells, or PBMCs supplied cDNA or gDNA.

Per the study methods: Amplification from reference gene primers served as the basis for estimated nucleated cell counts. Assay: immunoSEQ multiplex PCR; the TCRdb copy retains only in-frame clones and omits some. V and J calls and clone size are as listed in that table; D and trimming were resolved from the DNA. The data contain around 200,000 clones, 84% of them singletons. This clone has only one observation. Trimming pared 5 bases from V and 6 bases from J, leaving 11 bases between. Germline CDR1 reads SGHTA; CDR2 reads FQGNSA. The CDR3 covers 13 residues. The sample comprised peripheral blood. The chain recombines TRBV7-2 with TRBJ1-5; no definite D call. The TCR originated in a human donor in a cohort sampled during active COVID-19. The CDR3 DNA reads TGTGCCAGCAGCCAACTTATCCTTCAGCCCCAGCATTTT. This gives the protein CASSQLILQPQHF.